Listed below are T cell receptor beta chains from one sample, sequenced in a study of blood T cell repertoires in COVID-19. Clones were sequenced by immunoSEQ multiplex PCR, and TCRdb holds only the in-frame ones, with some missing. The sample includes some 240,000 clones, approximately 82% seen only once; the top ten take roughly 1.4%. Specimen: peripheral blood. The receptors were gathered from a woman aged 40 to 50 who had recovered from COVID-19. Each CDR3 is given with its conserved first and last residue. Each record gives: clone size, D gene, V gene, J gene, CDR3 protein, CDR3 DNA. D genes are given only for firm matches. Size tells how often a clone was seen (once, few, many) or the class of an expanded clone, and some rows leave it out.

>NA|NA|TRBV4-3|TRBJ1-2
CASSQDFEDSYGYTF
TGCGCCAGCAGCCAAGATTTCGAAGACAGCTATGGCTACACCTTC
>once|NA|TRBV13|TRBJ2-2
CASSLGLQVPTGELFF
TGTGCCAGCAGCTTAGGGTTACAGGTTCCGACCGGGGAGCTGTTTTTT
>NA|TRBD1|TRBV7-6|TRBJ2-5
CASSLGWTGLESETQYF
TGTGCCAGCAGCTTAGGATGGACAGGCCTAGAATCAGAGACCCAGTACTTC
>NA|TRBD1|TRBV10-3|TRBJ1-4
CAISWDRDEKLFF
TGTGCCATCAGTTGGGACAGGGATGAAAAACTGTTTTTT
>NA|TRBD1|TRBV11-2|TRBJ1-2
CASSDRGDGYTF
TGTGCCAGCAGCGACAGGGGGGATGGCTACACCTTC
>NA|NA|TRBV20-1|TRBJ2-3
CSASVGFTDTQYF
TGCAGTGCTAGTGTCGGGTTCACAGATACGCAGTATTTT
>NA|TRBD1|TRBV5-1|TRBJ1-3
CASSPQGVDTIYF
TGCGCCAGCAGCCCGCAGGGGGTGGACACCATATATTTT
>NA|TRBD1|TRBV12-5|TRBJ1-2
CASGLEGAGGYTF
TGTGCTAGTGGTTTGGAGGGGGCGGGTGGCTACACCTTC
>few|TRBD1|TRBV25-1|TRBJ2-7
CASRQTGYEQYF
TGTGCCAGCAGGCAGACAGGGTACGAGCAGTACTTC
>once|NA|TRBV29-1|TRBJ2-2
CSATVESSNTGELFF
TGCAGCGCGACGGTAGAGTCCTCGAACACCGGGGAGCTGTTTTTT
>NA|TRBD2|TRBV11-2|TRBJ2-1
CASSFTSGDSYNEQFF
TGTGCCAGCAGCTTCACTAGCGGGGACTCCTACAATGAGCAGTTCTTC
>NA|TRBD1|TRBV9|TRBJ2-5
CASSDTGTAKETQYF
TGTGCCAGCAGCGACACCGGGACAGCCAAAGAGACCCAGTACTTC
>once|NA|TRBV6-2/TRBV6-3|TRBJ2-5
CASSDRNQETQYF
TGTGCCAGCAGCGACAGGAACCAAGAGACCCAGTACTTC
>NA|TRBD2|TRBV15|TRBJ2-3
CATSKGDGRGVTDTQYF
TGTGCCACCAGCAAGGGGGATGGGCGGGGGGTGACAGATACGCAGTATTTT
>NA|NA|TRBV7-9|TRBJ2-5
CASRSTAETQYF
TGTGCCAGCAGGTCAACCGCGGAGACCCAGTACTTC
>NA|NA|TRBV2|TRBJ1-1
CASSGGGDEAFF
TGTGCCAGCAGTGGCGGGGGGGATGAAGCTTTCTTT
>NA|TRBD2|TRBV24-1|TRBJ2-5
CATSDQGGETQYF
TGTGCCACCAGTGATCAGGGAGGGGAGACCCAGTACTTC
>NA|NA|TRBV30|TRBJ1-5
CAWSQHFGVSNQPQHF
TGTGCCTGGAGTCAACATTTCGGGGTAAGCAATCAGCCCCAGCATTTT
>NA|NA|TRBV5-4|TRBJ1-3
CASSLAAGAGNTIYF
TGTGCCAGCAGCTTGGCCGCGGGAGCGGGAAACACCATATATTTT
>NA|NA|TRBV4-2|TRBJ1-2
CASSQDFGATGHGYTF
TGTGCCAGCAGCCAAGATTTCGGCGCAACAGGGCATGGCTACACCTTC
>NA|TRBD2|TRBV19|TRBJ2-2
CASQLLAGYTGELFF
TGTGCCAGTCAACTCCTAGCGGGGTACACCGGGGAGCTGTTTTTT
>NA|NA|TRBV30|TRBJ1-1
CAWSVLSTEAFF
TGTGCCTGGAGTGTACTAAGCACTGAAGCTTTCTTT
>NA|NA|TRBV5-8|TRBJ1-1
CASSFISEAFF
TGTGCCAGCAGCTTTATTAGTGAAGCTTTCTTT
>NA|NA|TRBV3-1/TRBV3-2|TRBJ2-7
CASSQVSGGEQYF
TGTGCCAGCAGCCAAGTATCGGGCGGGGAGCAGTACTTC
>NA|TRBD1|TRBV11-2|TRBJ2-5
CASSLGQGRQETQYF
TGTGCCAGCAGCTTAGGACAGGGGCGGCAAGAGACCCAGTACTTC
>NA|NA|TRBV9|TRBJ1-2
CASSVGGDTGYGYTF
TGTGCCAGCAGCGTAGGTGGGGATACAGGTTATGGCTACACCTTC
>NA|NA|TRBV4-2|TRBJ1-4
CASSQDIGSPTNEKLFF
TGTGCCAGCAGCCAAGACATCGGGTCTCCAACTAATGAAAAACTGTTTTTT
>NA|TRBD2|TRBV7-8|TRBJ2-2
CASSSHLGASGGQTGELFF
TGTGCCAGCAGCTCCCACCTGGGGGCTAGCGGGGGACAAACCGGGGAGCTGTTTTTT
>NA|TRBD1|TRBV5-1|TRBJ2-7
CASRRGQTSYEQYF
TGCGCCAGCAGACGGGGACAGACCTCCTACGAGCAGTACTTC
>NA|TRBD2|TRBV11-2|TRBJ2-5
CASSKGTNQETQYF
TGTGCCAGCAGCAAAGGGACTAACCAAGAGACCCAGTACTTC
>NA|NA|TRBV6-6|TRBJ1-2
CASSQTGDYGYTF
TGTGCCAGCAGTCAGACAGGAGACTATGGCTACACCTTC
>NA|TRBD2|TRBV19|TRBJ2-5
CASSSTSGGALETQYF
TGTGCCAGTAGTAGTACTAGCGGGGGGGCCCTCGAGACCCAGTACTTC
>NA|NA|TRBV13|TRBJ2-3
CASSPTGTDTQYF
TGTGCCAGCAGCCCAACGGGCACAGATACGCAGTATTTT
>NA|NA|TRBV18|TRBJ2-3
CASSFSDSSTDTQYF
TGTGCCAGCTCATTCTCGGACTCTAGCACAGATACGCAGTATTTT
>few|NA|TRBV30|TRBJ2-5
CAWSMGGPETQYF
TGTGCCTGGAGTATGGGGGGACCAGAGACCCAGTACTTC
>NA|NA|TRBV6-1|TRBJ1-2
CASSEMAISTLVSYGYTF
TGTGCCAGCAGTGAAATGGCCATCTCGACACTAGTCTCCTATGGCTACACCTTC
>NA|TRBD2|TRBV11-3|TRBJ2-1
CASSLERGGVNNEQFF
TGTGCCAGCAGCTTAGAACGGGGGGGCGTCAACAATGAGCAGTTCTTC
>NA|NA|TRBV29-1|TRBJ2-1
CSVEVWAGTNNEQFF
TGCAGCGTTGAAGTCTGGGCGGGGACCAACAATGAGCAGTTCTTC
>NA|NA|TRBV2|TRBJ2-3
CASSSDRTSTDTQYF
TGTGCCAGCAGTTCGGACAGAACTAGCACAGATACGCAGTATTTT
>NA|NA|TRBV7-9|TRBJ1-1
CASSVRTVEAFF
TGTGCCAGCAGCGTTCGGACAGTTGAAGCTTTCTTT
>NA|TRBD2|TRBV6-1|TRBJ2-2
CASSGGWLAGDTGELFF
TGTGCCAGCAGTGGAGGGTGGCTAGCGGGGGACACCGGGGAGCTGTTTTTT
>NA|NA|TRBV6-2/TRBV6-3|TRBJ1-5
CASSQMGQRQPQHF
TGTGCCAGCAGTCAAATGGGACAACGGCAGCCCCAGCATTTT
>few|NA|TRBV10-1|TRBJ1-2
CASSESMGRTGPSNYGYTF
TGCGCCAGCAGTGAGTCGATGGGCAGAACAGGTCCCTCTAACTATGGCTACACCTTC
>NA|NA|TRBV5-8|TRBJ1-3
CASSLVLYSGNTIYF
TGTGCCAGCAGCTTGGTCCTTTACTCTGGAAACACCATATATTTT
>few|TRBD1|TRBV20-1|TRBJ1-5
CSASKGAGSNQPQHF
TGCAGTGCTAGTAAGGGGGCGGGTAGCAATCAGCCCCAGCATTTT
>NA|NA|TRBV11-3|TRBJ1-3
CASSQKSTERNTIYF
TGTGCCAGCAGCCAAAAATCGACAGAACGAAACACCATATATTTT
>NA|NA|TRBV18|TRBJ1-3
CASSPGLGSGNTIYF
TGTGCCAGCTCACCTGGGCTTGGGTCTGGAAACACCATATATTTT
>NA|NA|TRBV19|TRBJ2-2
CASSVQGTSNTGELFF
TGTGCCAGTAGTGTGCAGGGGACATCGAACACCGGGGAGCTGTTTTTT
>NA|NA|TRBV2|TRBJ2-4
CASSEQGNIQYF
TGTGCCAGCAGTGAACAGGGAAACATTCAGTACTTC
>NA|NA|TRBV18|TRBJ1-4
CASSPTLGRTSEKLFF
TGTGCCAGCTCACCTACCCTTGGCAGGACTAGTGAAAAACTGTTTTTT
>many|NA|TRBV6-2/TRBV6-3|TRBJ1-2
CASSLHLWTANYGYTF
TGTGCCAGCAGCTTACACTTATGGACAGCTAACTATGGCTACACCTTC
>NA|TRBD1|TRBV6-5|TRBJ1-1
CASSSIPGQEKVQAFF
TGTGCCAGCAGTTCAATCCCGGGACAGGAAAAGGTCCAAGCTTTCTTT
>NA|TRBD2|TRBV14|TRBJ2-5
CASSQDYRVAGLQETQYF
TGTGCCAGCAGCCAAGACTACCGAGTAGCGGGCCTACAAGAGACCCAGTACTTC
>NA|NA|TRBV15|TRBJ2-1
CATSRDLNRLIAYNEQFF
TGTGCCACCAGCAGAGATCTTAATCGACTCATAGCCTACAATGAGCAGTTCTTC